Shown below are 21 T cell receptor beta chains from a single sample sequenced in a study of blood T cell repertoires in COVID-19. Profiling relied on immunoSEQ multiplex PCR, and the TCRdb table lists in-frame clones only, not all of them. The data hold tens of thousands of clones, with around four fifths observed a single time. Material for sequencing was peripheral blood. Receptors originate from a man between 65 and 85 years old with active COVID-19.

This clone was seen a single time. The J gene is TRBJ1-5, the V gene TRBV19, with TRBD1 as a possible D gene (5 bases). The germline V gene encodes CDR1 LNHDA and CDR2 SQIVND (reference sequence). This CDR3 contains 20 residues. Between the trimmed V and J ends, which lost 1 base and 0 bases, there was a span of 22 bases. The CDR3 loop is CASSIADRRSTPNSNQPQHF. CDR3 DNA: TGTGCCAGTAGTATAGCTGACAGAAGGTCTACCCCGAATAGCAATCAGCCCCAGCATTTT.

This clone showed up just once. The CDR3 loop is CASSYTGWQETQYF. The CDR3 DNA reads as TGTGCCAGCAGTTACACAGGTTGGCAAGAGACCCAGTACTTC. The chain combines TRBV6-5 with TRBJ2-5, with D perhaps matching TRBD1 (5 bases). This CDR3 contains 14 residues. V was shortened by 2 bases and J by 2 bases, with 9 bases between the two germline ends. Germline V gene lookup returns CDR1 MNHEY and CDR2 SVGAGI.

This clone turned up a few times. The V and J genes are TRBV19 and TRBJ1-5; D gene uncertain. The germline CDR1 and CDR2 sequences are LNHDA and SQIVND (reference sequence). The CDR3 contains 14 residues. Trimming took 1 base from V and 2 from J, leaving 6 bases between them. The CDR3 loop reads CASSIVERNQPQHF. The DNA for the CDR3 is TGTGCCAGTAGTATAGTAGAGCGCAATCAGCCCCAGCATTTT.

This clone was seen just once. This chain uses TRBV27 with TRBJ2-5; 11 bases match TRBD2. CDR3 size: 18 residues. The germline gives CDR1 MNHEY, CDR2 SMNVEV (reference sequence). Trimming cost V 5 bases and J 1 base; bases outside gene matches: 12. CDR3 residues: CASSPIWVGLAVQETQYF. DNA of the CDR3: TGTGCCAGCAGTCCTATATGGGTGGGACTAGCGGTCCAAGAGACCCAGTACTTC.

The CDR3 region is CAWSGLPVYEQYF. As DNA, the CDR3 is TGTGCCTGGAGCGGACTACCGGTCTACGAGCAGTACTTC. This rearrangement joins TRBV30 to TRBJ2-7; TRBD2 is a possible D gene (6 bases). This CDR3 has 13 residues. V shed 3 bases and J shed 3 bases, with 12 bases lying between them. In germline, CDR1 is GTSNPN, CDR2 SVGIG (reference sequence). Supplemented by reference TRBV30 and TRBJ2-7, the full variable domain reads SQTIHQWPATLVQPVGSPLSLECTVEGTSNPNLYWYRQAAGRGLQLLFYSVGIGQISSEVPQNLSASRPQDRQFILSSKKLLLSDSGFYLCAWSGLPVYEQYFGPGTRLTVT.

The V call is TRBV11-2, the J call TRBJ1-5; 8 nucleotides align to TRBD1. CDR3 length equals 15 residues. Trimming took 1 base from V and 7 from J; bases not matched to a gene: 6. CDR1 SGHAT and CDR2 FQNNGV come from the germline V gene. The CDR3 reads CASSLGRGQWQPQHF. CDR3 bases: TGTGCCAGCAGCTTAGGCAGGGGGCAATGGCAGCCCCAGCATTTT.

CDR3 sequence: CASSLFPTDRGNVLTF. For the CDR3, the DNA is TGTGCCAGCAGCTTATTCCCCACGGACAGGGGGAACGTCCTGACTTTC. The rearrangement links TRBV7-2 to TRBJ2-6, with 10 bases fitting TRBD1. Germline V gene lookup returns CDR1 SGHTA and CDR2 FQGNSA. J gave up 10 bases and V 2 bases, and 8 bases lay outside the gene matches. CDR3 length: 16 residues.

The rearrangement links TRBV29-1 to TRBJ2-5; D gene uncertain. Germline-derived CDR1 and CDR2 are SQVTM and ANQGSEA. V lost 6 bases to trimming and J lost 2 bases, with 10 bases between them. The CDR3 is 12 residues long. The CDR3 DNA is TGCAGCGTCGGTCGGTTTCAAGAGACCCAGTACTTC. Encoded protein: CSVGRFQETQYF.

The CDR3 DNA reads as TGTGCCAGTAGTTCCCACAGGGGAAACACTGAAGCTTTCTTT. Its translation: CASSSHRGNTEAFF. J is TRBJ1-1 and V is TRBV19; the match to TRBD1 covers 7 bases. CDR1 is LNHDA and CDR2 is SQIVND in the germline V gene (reference sequence). The V segment lost 5 bases and the J segment 2 bases; nucleotides outside the gene matches: 5. The CDR3 extends over 14 amino acids.

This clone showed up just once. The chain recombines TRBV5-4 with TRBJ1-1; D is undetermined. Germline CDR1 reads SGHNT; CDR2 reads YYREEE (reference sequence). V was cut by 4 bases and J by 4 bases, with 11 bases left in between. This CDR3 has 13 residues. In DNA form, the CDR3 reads TGTGCCAGCAGCCAAGAGGTGTCCACTGAAGCTTTCTTT. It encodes CASSQEVSTEAFF.

The CDR3 nucleotides are TGTGCCAGCAGGAGGGGACAGTCGTACGAGCAGTACTTC. Amino acids: CASRRGQSYEQYF. J is TRBJ2-7 and V is TRBV7-9, with 7 bases matching TRBD1. The V gene end was trimmed by 6 bases and the J gene end by 4 bases; junction bases not matched to a gene: 6. The CDR3 covers 13 residues. Germline assignment: CDR1 SEHNR and CDR2 FQNEAQ (reference sequence).

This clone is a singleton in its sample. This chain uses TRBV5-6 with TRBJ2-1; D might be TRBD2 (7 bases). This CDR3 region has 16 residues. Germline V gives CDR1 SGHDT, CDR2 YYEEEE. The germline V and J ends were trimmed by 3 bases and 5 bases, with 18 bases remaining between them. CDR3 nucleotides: TGTGCCAGCAGCTCGAGTGGGCGGGGGCAGAACAATGAGCAGTTCTTC. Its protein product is CASSSSGRGQNNEQFF.

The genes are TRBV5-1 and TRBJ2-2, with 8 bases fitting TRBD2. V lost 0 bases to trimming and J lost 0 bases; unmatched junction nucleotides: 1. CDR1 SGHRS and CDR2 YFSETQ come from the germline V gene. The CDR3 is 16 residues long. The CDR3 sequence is CASSLAGGANTGELFF. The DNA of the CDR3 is TGCGCCAGCAGCTTGGCCGGGGGGGCGAACACCGGGGAGCTGTTTTTT.

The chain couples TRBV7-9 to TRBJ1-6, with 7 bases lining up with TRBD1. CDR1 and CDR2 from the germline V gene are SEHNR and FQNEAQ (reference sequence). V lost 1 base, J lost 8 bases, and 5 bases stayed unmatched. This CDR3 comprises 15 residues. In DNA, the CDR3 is TGTGCCAGCAGCTTAGTCGGTGGACAGGATTCACCCCTCCACTTT. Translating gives CASSLVGGQDSPLHF.

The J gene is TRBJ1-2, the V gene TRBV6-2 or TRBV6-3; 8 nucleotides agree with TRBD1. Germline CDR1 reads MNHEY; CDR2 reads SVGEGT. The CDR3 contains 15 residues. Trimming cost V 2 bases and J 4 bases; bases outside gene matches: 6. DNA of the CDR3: TGTGCCAGCAGTTACCCCGGACAGGGCGTCTATGGCTACACCTTC. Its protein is CASSYPGQGVYGYTF.

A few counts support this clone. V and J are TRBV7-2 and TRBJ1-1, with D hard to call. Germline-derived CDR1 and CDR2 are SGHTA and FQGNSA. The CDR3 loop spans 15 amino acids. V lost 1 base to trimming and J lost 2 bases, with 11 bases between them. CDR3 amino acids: CASSLGPTENTEAFF. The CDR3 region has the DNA TGTGCCAGCAGCTTAGGTCCTACAGAAAACACTGAAGCTTTCTTT.

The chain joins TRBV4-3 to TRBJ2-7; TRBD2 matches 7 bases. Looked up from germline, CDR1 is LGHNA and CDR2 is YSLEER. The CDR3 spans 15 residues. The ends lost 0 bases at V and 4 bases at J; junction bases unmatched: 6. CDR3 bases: TGCGCCAGCAGCCAAGATATAGGGGAGGGATACGAGCAGTACTTC. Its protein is CASSQDIGEGYEQYF.

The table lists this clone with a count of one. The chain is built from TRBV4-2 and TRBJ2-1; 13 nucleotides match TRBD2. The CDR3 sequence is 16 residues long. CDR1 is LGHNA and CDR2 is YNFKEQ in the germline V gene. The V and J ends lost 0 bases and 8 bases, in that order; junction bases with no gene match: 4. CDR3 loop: CASSQETSGGFYEQFF. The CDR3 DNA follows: TGTGCCAGCAGCCAAGAGACTAGCGGGGGGTTCTATGAGCAGTTCTTC.

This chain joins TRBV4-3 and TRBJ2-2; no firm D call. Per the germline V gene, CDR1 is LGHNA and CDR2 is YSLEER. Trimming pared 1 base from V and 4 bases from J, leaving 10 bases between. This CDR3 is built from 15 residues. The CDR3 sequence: CASSQATQATGELFF. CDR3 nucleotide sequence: TGCGCCAGCAGCCAAGCAACGCAGGCCACCGGGGAGCTGTTTTTT.

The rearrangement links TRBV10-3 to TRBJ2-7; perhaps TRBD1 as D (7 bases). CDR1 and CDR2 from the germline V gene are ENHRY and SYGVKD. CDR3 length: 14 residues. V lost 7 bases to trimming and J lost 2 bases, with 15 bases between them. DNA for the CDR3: TGTGCCATCACTCCGACAGGGACTCCCTACGAGCAGTACTTC. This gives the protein CAITPTGTPYEQYF.

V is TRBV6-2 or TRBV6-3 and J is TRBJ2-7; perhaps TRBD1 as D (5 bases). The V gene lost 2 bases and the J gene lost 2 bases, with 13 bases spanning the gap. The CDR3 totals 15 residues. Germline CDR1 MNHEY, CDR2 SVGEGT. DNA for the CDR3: TGTGCCAGCAGTTACCCGGAAGGGGTCACCTACGAGCAGTACTTC. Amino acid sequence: CASSYPEGVTYEQYF.